These 9 T cell receptor beta chains came from one sample sequenced in a study of T cell repertoires in cytomegalovirus infection. TCRdb called the reads again in MiXCR, with one record for every CDR3 protein. The sample has hundreds of thousands of distinct CDR3 sequences, about a sixth seen once. The sample comprised PBMCs. The origin of the receptors is a human donor in good health (CMV status not recorded). Some clones in this sample may be carry-over from other donors' samples.

This clonotype was recorded at least ten times. The J gene is TRBJ2-5, the V gene TRBV6-1; D is perhaps TRBD2 (7 bases). The CDR3 contains 13 residues. Trimming took 8 bases from V and 2 from J, leaving 12 bases between them. In germline, CDR1 is MNHNS, CDR2 SASEGT. The DNA for the CDR3 is TGTGCCAGCGCGAGGGGGGGGCAAGAGACCCAGTACTTC. As protein: CASARGGQETQYF.

This clonotype was observed many times. The chain recombines TRBV12-3 or TRBV12-4 with TRBJ2-1; D possibly corresponds to TRBD2 (6 bases). The ends were cut back, 6 bases at V and 7 bases at J, with 10 bases in the middle. This CDR3 region has 12 residues. For the CDR3, the DNA is TGTGCCAGCAGGGACGGGACTAATGAGCAGTTCTTC. Amino acid sequence: CASRDGTNEQFF.

This clonotype was observed a handful of times. The chain links TRBV12-3 or TRBV12-4 to TRBJ1-1, with TRBD1 as a possible D gene (6 bases). This CDR3 is built from 16 residues. V was pared by 5 bases and J by 7 bases, with 23 bases between. CDR3 loop: CASSLLGALTGSEAFF. For the CDR3, the DNA is TGTGCCAGCAGTCTTTTAGGAGCTTTAACAGGGAGTGAAGCTTTCTTT.

This clonotype was counted many times. The chain couples TRBV7-3 to TRBJ2-2; a possible D gene is TRBD2 (5 bases). This CDR3 has 16 amino acids. V gave up 5 bases and J gave up 5 bases, with 18 bases separating them. Germline V CDR1 and CDR2: SGHTA, FQGTGA. The CDR3 here is CASSPQPASGTGELFF. CDR3 sequence (DNA): TGTGCCAGCAGCCCCCAGCCGGCGTCGGGAACCGGGGAGCTGTTTTTT.

This clonotype was picked up many times. This chain connects TRBV12-3 or TRBV12-4 to TRBJ2-5; D unresolved. V was cut by 5 bases and J by 1 base, with 5 bases left in between. The CDR3 consists of 12 residues. CDR3 residues: CASSRVQETQYF. In nucleotides, the CDR3 is TGTGCCAGCAGTCGCGTCCAAGAGACCCAGTACTTC.

The chain recombines TRBV6-1 with TRBJ2-2, with TRBD2 as a possible D gene (6 bases). CDR3 size: 14 residues. From germline, CDR1 is MNHNS and CDR2 SASEGT. V lost 6 bases, J lost 4 bases, and 12 bases lay in between. CDR3 in amino acids: CASRVAAFTGELFF. DNA for the CDR3: TGTGCCAGCAGGGTAGCGGCATTCACCGGGGAGCTGTTTTTT.

This clonotype has a handful of counts. Here the CDR3 reads CASSSTGWSNTGELFF. CDR3 nucleotides: TGTGCCAGCAGCTCGACAGGGTGGTCAAACACCGGGGAGCTGTTTTTT. J is TRBJ2-2 and V is TRBV7-2; TRBD1 aligns across 7 bases. Trimming removed 4 bases from V and 2 bases from J; junction bases left unmatched: 7. This CDR3 comprises 16 residues. The V gene's germline CDR1 is SGHTA and CDR2 FQGNSA.

This clonotype was detected only a few times. The chain is built from TRBV25-1 and TRBJ1-4, with D possibly TRBD1 on 6 matching bases. The CDR3 covers 15 residues. With 3 bases removed from V and 0 bases from J, the gap between germline ends came to 8 bases. The germline V gene has CDR1 MGHDK and CDR2 SYGVNS. The CDR3 nucleotides read TGTGCCAGCAGTGAGCACAGGGCAACTAATGAAAAACTGTTTTTT. The encoded protein is CASSEHRATNEKLFF.

The CDR3 DNA reads TGTGCCAGCAGCCTAGGTCCCCTAGCTGGCTACACCTTC. It specifies CASSLGPLAGYTF. The chain carries TRBV5-8 and TRBJ1-2; no firm D call. V lost 4 bases and J lost 7, with 14 bases in between. CDR1 and CDR2 (germline): SGHTS, YDEGEE. The CDR3 length is 13 residues.